Below are 5 T cell receptor beta chains sequenced from a single sample in a study of regulatory T cells in long-lasting Graves disease. The authors built TCR beta libraries using iRepertoire HTBI primers and Arm-PCR of CDR3 regions. TCRdb called the multiplex PCR reads again in MiXCR, with one record for every CDR3 protein. This sample has about 540,000 distinct CDR3 sequences, with about 13% found just once. Time point denoted: newly diagnosed GD, antithyroid drugs for less than 3 months. The TCR library was made from RNA that had been extracted from PBMCs in TRIzol. The same specimen was also included in a second study, on T cells in Graves' hyperthyroidism and ophthalmopathy.

This sample comprised peripheral blood mononuclear cells (PBMCs), obtained at new diagnosis, from a patient treated with antithyroid drugs. All receptors derive from a man under 40 with Graves disease.

At least ten counts were recorded for this clonotype. The rearrangement joins TRBV6-2 or TRBV6-3 to TRBJ2-5, with D tentatively TRBD1 (5 bases). Deletions cut 5 bases from V and 3 bases from J, with 16 bases between. Germline CDR1 is MNHEY and CDR2 is SVGEGT. This CDR3 is 15 amino acids long. CDR3 loop: CASSGLGDPKETQYF. The CDR3 DNA follows: TGTGCCAGCAGTGGGCTAGGGGATCCGAAAGAGACCCAGTACTTC.

This clonotype came up a few times. The V call is TRBV28, the J call TRBJ2-7; no clear D. This CDR3 spans 15 amino acids. Germline CDR1 MDHEN, CDR2 SYDVKM. V was shortened by 3 bases and J by 3 bases, with 15 bases between the two germline ends. Here the CDR3 reads CASSFPIRPLYEQYF. In DNA form, the CDR3 reads TGTGCCAGCAGTTTCCCCATCAGGCCCCTCTACGAGCAGTACTTC.

This clonotype was recorded many times. This chain uses TRBV12-3 or TRBV12-4 with TRBJ1-2; D remains unclear. V was shortened by 6 bases and J by 2 bases, with 13 bases between the two germline ends. The CDR3 consists of 14 residues. The CDR3 DNA sequence: TGTGCCAGCAGCCCCGTCCGGGGAAACTATGGCTACACCTTC. Its protein product is CASSPVRGNYGYTF.

This clonotype was seen ten or more times. This chain connects TRBV5-6 to TRBJ2-7, with 7 nucleotides matching TRBD1. Germline V gives CDR1 SGHDT, CDR2 YYEEEE. The CDR3 contains 14 residues. Unmatched junction bases numbered 3, after V lost 1 base and J lost 2 bases. The CDR3 loop is CASSLQGVPYEQYF. In nucleotides, the CDR3 is TGTGCCAGCAGCTTGCAGGGGGTCCCCTACGAGCAGTACTTC. The variable domain in full, completed from reference TRBV5-6 and TRBJ2-7, reads DAGVTQSPTHLIKTRGQQVTLRCSPKSGHDTVSWYQQALGQGPQFIFQYYEEEERQRGNFPDRFSGHQFPNYSSELNVNALLLGDSALYLCASSLQGVPYEQYFGPGTRLTVT.

At least ten counts were recorded for this clonotype. CDR3 in amino acids: CASSYSINREQFF. The DNA of the CDR3 is TGTGCCAGCAGTTACTCGATAAACAGGGAGCAGTTCTTC. The chain joins TRBV6-5 to TRBJ2-1; weak D call: TRBD1 (5 bases). The CDR3 has 13 amino acids. CDR1 is MNHEY, CDR2 SVGAGI, per germline. Trimming shortened V by 0 bases and J by 10 bases, and 10 bases separated the two germline ends.